This TCR beta chain is drawn from a study of T cell changes during pregnancy in multiple sclerosis. The protocol was immunoSEQ multiplex PCR, while the TCRdb copy is restricted to in-frame clones and leaves out a portion. The sample comprises about 64,000 clones, 96% of which are singletons, and about 2.3% rests with the top ten. This clonotype was sampled from a female donor with multiple sclerosis, enrolled in a pregnancy study. Here the sequenced sample was CD8+ T cells from peripheral blood mononuclear cells, taken after pregnancy.

The CDR3 DNA is TGTGCCTGGAGTGCCCGGGACAGTTACAATGAGCAGTTCTTC. This gives the protein CAWSARDSYNEQFF. The chain couples TRBV30 to TRBJ2-1; 7 positions agree with TRBD1. V dropped 1 base and J dropped 4; count of bases not matched to a gene: 4. The CDR3 has 14 amino acids. Germline CDR1 is GTSNPN and CDR2 is SVGIG (reference sequence).